Sequencing of this T cell receptor (beta chain) was carried out in a study of T-cell reconstitution after alpha-beta-depleted transplantation in children. Unique molecular identifiers tagged the TCRbeta library. MiXCR, applied by TCRdb to the PCR reads, yields one record per CDR3 protein. The sample includes about 78,000 distinct CDR3 sequences, approximately 14% seen only once; the top ten take around a quarter. This clonotype was observed at least ten times. The origin of this receptor is a male patient under 10 years old who had a stem cell transplant for acute lymphoblastic leukemia, so the T cells may come from the graft donor. This sample comprised PBMCs, mostly from graft donor cells, obtained 180 days after TCRalphabeta/CD19-depleted stem cell transplant.

The CDR3 coding sequence is TGCAGTGCTAGAGATGGGCTCGCAGGCGATAATTCACCCCTCCACTTT. This sequence encodes CSARDGLAGDNSPLHF. The V and J genes are TRBV20-1 and TRBJ1-6, with D hard to call. The CDR3 is 16 amino acids. V lost 0 bases and J lost 5, with 14 bases in between. Germline CDR1 is DFQATT and CDR2 is SNEGSKA (reference sequence).